The present T cell receptor (beta chain) was sequenced within a study of vaccination and CD4 T cells after COVID-19. The overall study: Spike peptides, overlapping and drawn from SARS-CoV-2, HCoV-NL63, HCoV-OC43 and HCoV-229E, were used to stimulate cells.

This clonotype is medium-sized (0.01 to 0.1%) in the sample. Its antigen remains unidentified. Cultured CD4+ T cell DNA was sequenced using the Oncomine TCR Beta short-read assay. Using its own MiXCR run on the PCR reads, TCRdb lists one record per CDR3 protein. Of approximately 12,000 distinct CDR3 sequences listed, around 60% are singletons. The CDR3 spans 17 residues. Trimming shortened V by 2 bases and J by 5 bases, and 21 bases separated the two germline ends. The germline CDR1 and CDR2 sequences are MNHEY and SVGAGI. The treatment: approximately 11-day PBMC culture with coronavirus spike peptide pools or control peptides (ViraFEST assay).

The rearrangement uses TRBV6-5 and TRBJ2-5, with TRBD2 as a possible D gene (6 bases). Source material: CD4+ T cells from blood, cultured in vitro. This TCR derives from a human donor who had recovered from COVID-19. The CDR3 DNA is TGTGCCAGCAGTTACCCCGGACGGGGACTTACCGGTGAGACCCAGTACTTC. This sequence encodes CASSYPGRGLTGETQYF.